This is a list of T cell receptor beta chains from one sample in a study of blood T cell repertoires in COVID-19. Sequencing used immunoSEQ multiplex PCR; TCRdb keeps in-frame clones, though not all of them. The sample includes roughly 160,000 clones, approximately 85% of them seen just once. Material for sequencing was peripheral blood. The origin of the receptors is a woman in her sixties or seventies with COVID-19, enrolled during active disease. Both conserved end residues are part of each CDR3. D genes are given only for firm matches. The size of a clone is reported for some rows only, either as once, few or many, or as a class for expanded clones.

cdr3_length clone_size j_call d_call v_call cdr3_aa cdr3_nt
13 . TRBJ1-2 . TRBV6-1 CASSEAILQKYTF TGTGCCAGCAGTGAAGCGATATTACAGAAGTACACCTTC
14 once TRBJ2-3 . TRBV27 CASSSPLRADTQYF TGTGCCAGCAGTTCCCCCCTGAGAGCAGATACGCAGTATTTT
15 . TRBJ2-5 . TRBV29-1 CSAEGAGGPRETQYF TGCAGCGCCGAGGGGGCCGGGGGCCCCCGAGAGACCCAGTACTTC
14 . TRBJ1-1 . TRBV19 CASMTGQANTEAFF TGTGCCAGTATGACCGGTCAGGCCAACACTGAAGCTTTCTTT
15 . TRBJ2-3 . TRBV11-1 CASSFSIQGTDTQYF TGTGCCAGCAGTTTTTCGATACAGGGCACAGATACGCAGTATTTT
14 . TRBJ1-4 . TRBV7-9 CASSRTWGDEKLFF TGTGCCAGCAGCCGGACGTGGGGCGATGAAAAACTGTTTTTT
15 . TRBJ2-1 TRBD2 TRBV9 CASSVGRGDYNEQFF TGTGCCAGCAGCGTAGGTCGGGGGGATTACAATGAGCAGTTCTTC
13 . TRBJ1-2 . TRBV12-3/TRBV12-4 CASSLGSQVGYTF TGTGCCAGCAGTTTAGGTAGTCAAGTGGGCTACACCTTC
14 . TRBJ2-7 . TRBV5-6 CASSFGHIPYEQYF TGTGCCAGCAGCTTTGGACACATTCCCTACGAGCAGTACTTC
13 once TRBJ1-1 . TRBV29-1 CSVANTRNTEAFF TGCAGCGTCGCTAACACTAGGAACACTGAAGCTTTCTTT